Following are 10 T cell receptor beta chains from one sample sequenced in a study of cytomegalovirus exposure and HLA in healthy donors. The repertoire was sequenced with immunoSEQ multiplex PCR; TCRdb's copy has only in-frame clones and lacks some. The sample has some 68,000 clones, around 95% seen once. Specimen: PBMCs. These receptors came from a young man in good health and CMV-seronegative.

This clone was found once. The rearrangement joins TRBV13 to TRBJ1-1, with 7 bases fitting TRBD1. This CDR3 spans 15 amino acids. The V segment lost 2 bases and the J segment 4 bases; nucleotides outside the gene matches: 7. From germline, CDR1 is PRHDT and CDR2 FYEKMQ (reference sequence). Here the CDR3 reads CASSLRPGGFTEAFF. DNA for the CDR3: TGTGCCAGCAGCTTAAGGCCAGGGGGTTTCACTGAAGCTTTCTTT. Looking up the rest from reference TRBV13 and TRBJ1-1 gives the full variable domain: AAGVIQSPRHLIKEKRETATLKCYPIPRHDTVYWYQQGPGQDPQFLISFYEKMQSDKGSIPDRFSAQQFSDYHSELNMSSLELGDSALYFCASSLRPGGFTEAFFGQGTRLTVV.

The CDR3 coding sequence is TGTGCCAGCAGCGTAGAACAGGACACTGAAGCTTTCTTT. This codes for CASSVEQDTEAFF. V usage is TRBV9 and J usage is TRBJ1-1; D may be TRBD1 (5 bases). This CDR3 comprises 13 residues. V was cut by 0 bases and J by 3 bases, with 6 bases left in between. Germline CDR1 reads SGDLS; CDR2 reads YYNGEE.

The V call is TRBV11-2, the J call TRBJ2-4; TRBD1 might be the D (6 bases). The germline CDR1 and CDR2 sequences are SGHAT and FQNNGV. This CDR3 is built from 14 residues. V lost 2 bases and J lost 3, with 8 bases in between. The CDR3: CASSLTGSKNIQYF. The CDR3 bases are TGTGCCAGCAGCTTAACAGGGAGCAAAAACATTCAGTACTTC.

V usage is TRBV9 and J usage is TRBJ1-3, with TRBD1 matching 7 bases. CDR1 and CDR2 (germline): SGDLS, YYNGEE. CDR3 length equals 16 residues. Trimming removed 4 bases from V and 0 bases from J; junction bases left unmatched: 7. The CDR3 loop is CASSLRTGLSGNTIYF. The CDR3 nucleotides are TGTGCCAGCAGCCTTCGGACAGGCCTCTCTGGAAACACCATATATTTT.

In this sample, this clone turned up once. V usage is TRBV11-2 and J usage is TRBJ2-2, with TRBD2 identical over 7 bases. The CDR3 consists of 14 residues. Per the germline V gene, CDR1 is SGHAT and CDR2 is FQNNGV. J was trimmed by 8 bases and V by 4 bases; bases with no gene match: 7. This CDR3 is CASSSRLASGELFF. CDR3 DNA: TGTGCCAGCAGCTCTCGACTAGCCTCGGGGGAGCTGTTTTTT.

In the case of this clone: Other DNA sequences from this sample encode an identical CDR3 as well. This sequence joins TRBV6-1 and TRBJ2-7, with 10 positions matching TRBD2. The CDR3 covers 15 residues. Germline CDR1 and CDR2: MNHNS and SASEGT. J was trimmed by 0 bases and V by 1 base; bases with no gene match: 0. DNA for the CDR3: TGTGCCAGCAGTGAAGGGACTAGCGGCTCCTACGAGCAGTACTTC. Its protein product is CASSEGTSGSYEQYF.

V is TRBV4-2 and J is TRBJ1-1, with TRBD1 matching 11 bases. Germline values: CDR1 LGHNA, CDR2 YNFKEQ. The ends lost 4 bases at V and 5 bases at J; junction bases unmatched: 9. The CDR3 runs 16 residues. The CDR3 region has the DNA TGTGCCAGCAGCCCCACGGACCGGGACAGGGGGACTGAAGCTTTCTTT. Translated, it gives CASSPTDRDRGTEAFF.

The chain uses TRBV7-9 and TRBJ1-1; 7 bases fit TRBD1. V gave up 5 bases and J gave up 4 bases; unmatched junction bases: 4. CDR3 length equals 13 residues. Germline V CDR1 and CDR2: SEHNR, FQNEAQ (reference sequence). The CDR3 here is CASSHNRGTEAFF. The CDR3 region has the DNA TGTGCCAGCAGCCACAACAGGGGCACTGAAGCTTTCTTT.

V is TRBV5-8 and J is TRBJ1-3; 9 bases agree with TRBD1. The CDR3 covers 15 residues. Germline lookup yields CDR1 SGHTS and CDR2 YDEGEE. Unmatched junction bases numbered 6, after V lost 4 bases and J lost 4 bases. The CDR3 is CASSLQGAQGNTIYF. The CDR3 DNA reads as TGTGCCAGCAGCCTACAGGGGGCGCAGGGAAACACCATATATTTT.

The chain joins TRBV27 to TRBJ2-5; TRBD2 is a possible D gene (6 bases). This CDR3 contains 17 residues. CDR1 and CDR2 (germline): MNHEY, SMNVEV (reference sequence). V was shortened by 2 bases and J by 3 bases, with 19 bases between the two germline ends. CDR3 in amino acids: CASSLTDRASDKETQYF. The CDR3, as DNA: TGTGCCAGCAGTTTAACCGACCGGGCTAGCGATAAAGAGACCCAGTACTTC.